The 30 T cell receptor beta chains in this list originate from one sample, sequenced in a study of T cell responses to AZD1222 COVID-19 vaccine. The data were produced by immunoSEQ multiplex PCR, yet TCRdb's version contains in-frame clones alone and is incomplete. The sample includes about 130,000 clones, 80% to 90% of them seen just once. The input for sequencing was peripheral blood, taken 28 days after the second AZD1222 dose. The receptors were sampled from an adult who received the AZD1222 COVID-19 vaccine.

For the CDR3, the DNA is TGTGCCAGCTCCCCCAGGACAGGGCTTTATTGGGTCGGAAACTATGGCTACACCTTC. Protein product: CASSPRTGLYWVGNYGYTF. The genes are TRBV18 and TRBJ1-2; TRBD1 aligns across 8 bases. This CDR3 spans 19 amino acids. Losses at the gene ends were 6 bases for V and 2 bases for J; bases not matched to a gene: 20. Germline CDR1 and CDR2: KGHSH and LQKENI.

V is TRBV4-2 and J is TRBJ2-7, with 7 bases matching TRBD2. CDR3 size: 15 residues. Losses at the gene ends were 0 bases for V and 4 bases for J; bases not matched to a gene: 6. Germline-derived CDR1 and CDR2 are LGHNA and YNFKEQ. CDR3 nucleotides: TGTGCCAGCAGCCAAGAGGGCGGGAGTTGGTACGAGCAGTACTTC. Translated, it gives CASSQEGGSWYEQYF.

In regard to this clone: Additional DNA sequences in this sample encode the identical CDR3. The CDR3 loop reads CASSLGQNTEAFF. The CDR3, as DNA: TGTGCCAGCAGTTTGGGACAGAACACTGAAGCTTTCTTT. The chain joins TRBV12-3 or TRBV12-4 to TRBJ1-1; tentative D call: TRBD1 (6 bases). This CDR3 comprises 13 residues. Trimming stripped 3 bases from V and 1 base from J, with 6 bases between.

This chain joins TRBV25-1 and TRBJ1-2; D uncertain. V lost 2 bases, J lost 4 bases, and 23 bases lay in between. Germline assignment: CDR1 MGHDK and CDR2 SYGVNS. This CDR3 region has 18 residues. CDR3 bases: TGTGCCAGCAGTGAAGGGTGGTTGGGGTACTCCGAATTCTATGGCTACACCTTC. Translated: CASSEGWLGYSEFYGYTF.

This clone was counted once. The V and J genes are TRBV7-9 and TRBJ1-6; D uncertain. With 6 bases removed from V and 5 bases from J, the gap between germline ends came to 8 bases. Germline V lookup: CDR1 SEHNR, CDR2 FQNEAQ (reference sequence). CDR3 length: 13 residues. The CDR3 DNA reads as TGTGCCAGCAGGAACGTGGATAATTCACCCCTCCACTTT. This gives the protein CASRNVDNSPLHF.

This clone was seen a handful of times. The V gene is TRBV10-3, the J gene TRBJ1-4, with D tentatively TRBD1 (5 bases). Between the trimmed V and J ends, which lost 4 bases and 0 bases, there was a span of 9 bases. The CDR3 extends over 15 amino acids. Germline V gives CDR1 ENHRY, CDR2 SYGVKD. The CDR3 DNA follows: TGTGCCATCAGTGGTCAGGGCCCAACTAATGAAAAACTGTTTTTT. It yields the protein CAISGQGPTNEKLFF.

The chain carries TRBV29-1 and TRBJ1-3, with D maybe TRBD1 (5 bases). V gave up 4 bases and J gave up 0 bases, with 13 bases separating them. The CDR3 length is 15 residues. CDR1 SQVTM and CDR2 ANQGSEA come from the germline V gene. CDR3 nucleotide sequence: TGCAGCGTTGTGGGGGATATAAACTCTGGAAACACCATATATTTT. Residues: CSVVGDINSGNTIYF.

The V call is TRBV7-9, the J call TRBJ2-1, with 9 bases aligning to TRBD2. Germline V CDR1 and CDR2: SEHNR, FQNEAQ (reference sequence). CDR3 length: 15 amino acids. V was pared by 5 bases and J by 4 bases, with 6 bases of the junction left unmatched. The CDR3 loop reads CASSPRTSEYNEQFF. In DNA, the CDR3 is TGTGCCAGCAGCCCGAGGACTAGCGAGTACAATGAGCAGTTCTTC.

J is TRBJ1-2 and V is TRBV5-4; D remains ambiguous. Germline V gene data show CDR1 as SGHNT and CDR2 as YYREEE (reference sequence). Trimming removed 4 bases at V and 4 bases at J, with 11 bases between. The CDR3 runs to 13 residues. The CDR3 nucleotides are TGTGCCAGCAGCGGGCCAGGCCTCTATGGCTACACCTTC. Translation gives CASSGPGLYGYTF.

Here the CDR3 DNA reads TGTGCCAGCAGCAAAAGGCGGGTAACTAACTATGGCTACACCTTC. This encodes CASSKRRVTNYGYTF. This rearrangement joins TRBV21-1 to TRBJ1-2. TRBV21-1 is annotated as a pseudogene. CDR3 length: 15 residues.

This clone has only one observation. The V and J genes are TRBV2 and TRBJ2-7, with D perhaps matching TRBD1 (5 bases). Germline loops: CDR1 SNHLY, CDR2 FYNNEI. V was cut by 7 bases and J by 2 bases, with 21 bases left in between. The length of the CDR3 is 16 residues. As DNA, the CDR3 is TGTGCCAGCACCCCTAGTGAGGCAGGGTCCCCCTACGAGCAGTACTTC. This gives the protein CASTPSEAGSPYEQYF.

This rearrangement joins TRBV6-1 to TRBJ2-5; no definite D call. The V and J ends lost 2 bases and 8 bases respectively, with 3 bases between them. The CDR3 is 10 residues long. From germline, CDR1 is MNHNS and CDR2 SASEGT. The chain's CDR3 is CASSENTQYF. The CDR3 coding sequence is TGTGCCAGCAGTGAAAATACCCAGTACTTC.

This rearrangement joins TRBV7-9 to TRBJ1-1; D not resolved. CDR3 length: 14 residues. The ends were cut back, 5 bases at V and 0 bases at J, with 10 bases in the middle. CDR1 and CDR2 from the germline V gene are SEHNR and FQNEAQ (reference sequence). The DNA for the CDR3 is TGTGCCAGCAGCCCCGACAAGATGAACACTGAAGCTTTCTTT. Translating gives CASSPDKMNTEAFF.

This clone occurred once. This chain links TRBV2 with TRBJ1-6; D uncertain. V dropped 3 bases and J dropped 0 bases, with 3 bases sitting between them. The germline CDR1 and CDR2 sequences are SNHLY and FYNNEI. The CDR3 extends over 14 amino acids. CDR3 protein: CASSDGSYNSPLHF. CDR3 coding DNA: TGTGCCAGCAGTGATGGCTCCTATAATTCACCCCTCCACTTT.

The chain employs TRBV4-1 and TRBJ2-1, with D perhaps matching TRBD1 (6 bases). The CDR3 spans 14 residues. Germline CDR1 and CDR2: MGHRA and YSYEKL. The V gene lost 3 bases and the J gene lost 5 bases, with 11 bases spanning the gap. The CDR3 coding sequence is TGCGCCAGCAGCCACTCGGGACAAAACAATGAGCAGTTCTTC. This translates into CASSHSGQNNEQFF.

This clone came up once. The chain has TRBV7-8 and TRBJ1-5; perhaps TRBD1 as D (6 bases). CDR3 length: 14 amino acids. V lost 3 bases to trimming and J lost 7 bases, with 13 bases between them. Germline-derived CDR1 and CDR2 are SGHVS and FQNEAQ. CDR3 region: CASSFGRGTQPQHF. The DNA of the CDR3 is TGTGCCAGCAGCTTTGGCAGGGGTACCCAGCCCCAGCATTTT.

This chain joins TRBV2 and TRBJ2-2; D not certain. From germline, CDR1 is SNHLY and CDR2 FYNNEI. V was cut by 6 bases and J by 3 bases, with 11 bases left in between. The CDR3 consists of 14 residues. The CDR3 region is CASRVSPDTGELFF. The DNA of the CDR3 is TGTGCCAGCAGGGTTAGCCCCGACACCGGGGAGCTGTTTTTT.

The chain combines TRBV2 with TRBJ2-5, with D uncertain. Germline V CDR1 and CDR2: SNHLY, FYNNEI. Trimming took 6 bases from V and 3 from J, leaving 8 bases between them. The CDR3 covers 12 residues. The CDR3 sequence is CASSADKETQYF. In nucleotides, the CDR3 is TGTGCCAGCAGCGCAGACAAAGAGACCCAGTACTTC.

The sample holds a few counts of this clone. The chain uses TRBV5-1 and TRBJ2-7; no clear D. Trimming stripped 3 bases from V and 3 bases from J, with 25 bases between. Per the germline V gene, CDR1 is SGHRS and CDR2 is YFSETQ. The CDR3 totals 18 residues. CDR3: CASSSPSLPEVSYYEQYF. CDR3 DNA: TGCGCCAGCAGCTCCCCTTCGTTACCAGAAGTATCCTACTACGAGCAGTACTTC.

The DNA of the CDR3 is TGTGCCAGCAGCTTGAGTCCCACTGAAGCTTTCTTT. This codes for CASSLSPTEAFF. The chain uses TRBV5-6 and TRBJ1-1; D ambiguous. Germline V gives CDR1 SGHDT, CDR2 YYEEEE. V lost 1 base and J lost 4, with 5 bases in between. The CDR3 sequence is 12 residues long.

The chain links TRBV18 to TRBJ2-3; D gene ambiguous. The length of the CDR3 is 13 residues. Germline assignment: CDR1 KGHSH and CDR2 LQKENI. V was trimmed by 5 bases and J by 5 bases, leaving 11 bases between them. For the CDR3, the DNA is TGTGCCAGCTCAGACTCGATGGGAGATACGCAGTATTTT. Amino acid sequence: CASSDSMGDTQYF.

The rearrangement joins TRBV24-1 to TRBJ2-2; D is unresolved. V was cut by 7 bases and J by 2 bases, with 4 bases left in between. From germline, CDR1 is KGHDR and CDR2 SFDVKD. This CDR3 is built from 12 residues. Here the CDR3 DNA reads TGTGCCACCAGAGGAAACACCGGGGAGCTGTTTTTT. As protein: CATRGNTGELFF.

The chain combines TRBV9 with TRBJ2-3; D could derive from TRBD1 or TRBD2 (6 bases each). V lost 0 bases, J lost 5 bases, and 13 bases lay in between. The CDR3 spans 15 residues. Germline V gene sequence: CDR1 SGDLS, CDR2 YYNGEE. The CDR3 sequence is CASSVGGARGDTQYF. In DNA form, the CDR3 reads TGTGCCAGCAGCGTAGGGGGGGCGAGAGGAGATACGCAGTATTTT.

V is TRBV19 and J is TRBJ1-1, with a weak D call TRBD1 (6 bases). Per germline, CDR1 LNHDA and CDR2 SQIVND (reference sequence). CDR3 length equals 14 residues. Trimming removed 6 bases from V and 4 bases from J, with 15 bases in between. Here the CDR3 DNA reads TGTGCCAGTAGCCGCGGACAGATGGGCACTGAAGCTTTCTTT. This translates into CASSRGQMGTEAFF.

The chain employs TRBV3-1 (or the pseudogene TRBV3-2) and TRBJ1-2, with a weak D call TRBD1 (6 bases). Germline CDR1 reads LGHDT; CDR2 reads YNNKEL (reference sequence). The CDR3 is 15 amino acids. Trimming took off 0 bases at V and 5 bases at J, with 13 bases between the two ends. The DNA of the CDR3 is TGTGCCAGCAGCCAAGAAGGCAGGGGAGGATATGGCTACACCTTC. This sequence encodes CASSQEGRGGYGYTF.

The genes are TRBV7-8 and TRBJ1-5; a weak D match, TRBD1 (5 bases). CDR3 size: 13 residues. Germline loops: CDR1 SGHVS, CDR2 FQNEAQ. The V end lost 9 bases, the J end lost 4 bases, and 13 bases lay between the germline ends. In DNA, the CDR3 is TGTGCCAGTTCCGGGACGGCGAATCAGCCCCAGCATTTT. Its protein product is CASSGTANQPQHF.

CDR3 sequence reads: CASSFNPGPYEQYF. As DNA, the CDR3 is TGTGCCAGCAGCTTTAATCCCGGGCCCTACGAGCAGTACTTC. This chain links TRBV7-8 with TRBJ2-7; D gene uncertain. Germline V gene sequence: CDR1 SGHVS, CDR2 FQNEAQ. The V end was cut by 3 bases, the J end by 2 bases, with 11 bases between. The CDR3 has 14 amino acids.

The chain joins TRBV6-4 to TRBJ1-2; weak D call: TRBD1 (5 bases). The germline gives CDR1 MRHNA, CDR2 SNTAGT. The CDR3 has 14 residues. The V and J ends lost 2 bases and 8 bases respectively, with 15 bases between them. The CDR3 protein is CASSDQAGSSGYTF. CDR3 coding DNA: TGTGCCAGCAGTGACCAAGCAGGGTCTTCGGGCTACACCTTC.

The chain joins TRBV11-3 to TRBJ1-1, with D uncertain. The V gene's germline CDR1 is SGHNT and CDR2 YENEEA. This CDR3 contains 14 residues. V was shortened by 6 bases and J by 2 bases, with 13 bases between the two germline ends. The CDR3 protein is CASSPGRGNTEAFF. The DNA of the CDR3 is TGTGCCAGCAGTCCTGGACGGGGAAACACTGAAGCTTTCTTT.

This chain joins TRBV21-1 and TRBJ1-1; the DNA was not used to check the table's D call, TRBD1. TRBV21-1 is listed as a pseudogene. The CDR3 totals 17 residues. CDR3 amino acids: CASSKPGQGFSCTEAFF. The CDR3 DNA is TGTGCCAGCAGCAAACCGGGACAGGGCTTTTCCTGCACTGAAGCTTTCTTT.